A selection of T cell receptor beta chains follows, all from one sample in a study of shared clonotypes between healthy human individuals. TCRdb keeps only in-frame clones here, not all; method: immunoSEQ multiplex PCR. Of some 650,000 clones in the sample, 97% were seen once. Sequencing was performed on naive CD4+ T cells sorted from blood. The receptor set was obtained from a woman aged 25-40 years in good health. Each CDR3 is given with its conserved first and last residue. D genes are given only for firm matches. Only some rows state a clone size, as once, few, many or a class for expanded clones.

J	length	size	D	V	DNA	CDR3
TRBJ2-3	14	-	-	TRBV27	TGTGCCAGCAGTTTATTACTTAAGCCAGATACGCAGTATTTT	CASSLLLKPDTQYF
TRBJ2-1	15	once	TRBD2	TRBV27	TGTGCCAGCAGTTTGGGGACTAGCGGGAGGAATGAGCAGTTCTTC	CASSLGTSGRNEQFF
TRBJ2-5	14	-	-	TRBV28	TGTGCCAGCAGTTTAAAGAACGCAGAAGAGACCCAGTACTTC	CASSLKNAEETQYF
TRBJ1-5	13	few	TRBD1	TRBV7-9	TGTGCCAGCAGCTTTCAGGGGGATCAGCCCCAGCATTTT	CASSFQGDQPQHF
TRBJ2-7	12	-	-	TRBV18	TGTGCCAGCTCAGAGGGTGGTATGGGGCCTTACTTC	CASSEGGMGPYF
TRBJ1-1	14	-	TRBD1	TRBV6-6	TGTGCCAGCAGTATGGGACAGGTGAACACTGAAGCTTTCTTT	CASSMGQVNTEAFF
TRBJ1-3	17	-	-	TRBV5-4	TGTGCCAGCAGCTGGGGAGGGGAACCTTACTCTGGAAACACCATATATTTT	CASSWGGEPYSGNTIYF
TRBJ2-5	16	-	-	TRBV4-1	TGCGCCAGCAGCCAAGGTGTAGGACAGAACCAGGAGACCCAGTACTTC	CASSQGVGQNQETQYF
TRBJ2-7	14	-	-	TRBV10-2	TGCGCCAGCAGTGAACCCGGGACCGGAGGGGAGCAGTACTTC	CASSEPGTGGEQYF
TRBJ2-1	10	-	-	TRBV20-1	TGCAGTGCTAGCAATAATGAGCAGTTCTTC	CSASNNEQFF
TRBJ1-5	15	-	-	TRBV2	TGTGCCAGCAATTTACGGGGCCTGGCATCTCAGCCCCAGCATTTT	CASNLRGLASQPQHF
TRBJ2-2	15	-	-	TRBV5-1	TGCGCCAGCAGCTTGGAGACAGGCTTGGCCGGGGAGCTGTTTTTT	CASSLETGLAGELFF
TRBJ2-7	15	-	TRBD1	TRBV7-9	TGTGCCAGCAGCTATCCGGGACAGGGGTCCTACGAGCAGTACTTC	CASSYPGQGSYEQYF
TRBJ2-5	14	-	TRBD1	TRBV19	TGTGCCAGTAGTAGGGACAGGGCGGAGGAGACCCAGTACTTC	CASSRDRAEETQYF
TRBJ1-2	13	-	TRBD1	TRBV2	TGTGCCAGCGGAAGGGACAGGGCGGATGGCTACACCTTC	CASGRDRADGYTF
TRBJ2-6	13	-	-	TRBV19	TGTGCCAGCCGCACCTCTGGGGCCAACGTCCTGACTTTC	CASRTSGANVLTF
TRBJ2-2	12	-	-	TRBV5-4	TGTGCCAGCACCCCGTTAGGCGGGGAGCTGTTTTTT	CASTPLGGELFF
TRBJ2-5	12	-	-	TRBV7-6	TGTGCCAGCAGGGGCAGAGAAGAGACCCAGTACTTC	CASRGREETQYF
TRBJ2-3	17	-	TRBD2	TRBV5-1	TGCGCCAGCAGCTTCATTAGACTAGCGGGAATAGCAGATACGCAGTATTTT	CASSFIRLAGIADTQYF
TRBJ1-2	14	-	-	TRBV28	TGTGCCAGCAGTTCGGGACCCTCGGTGTATGGCTACACCTTC	CASSSGPSVYGYTF
TRBJ2-1	15	-	-	TRBV29-1	TGCAGCGTTGTAGGGGCGGACAACTCCTACAATGAGCAGTTCTTC	CSVVGADNSYNEQFF
TRBJ1-2	14	-	-	TRBV7-9	TGTGCCAGCAGCTCCAAGACAGACAGCTATGGCTACACCTTC	CASSSKTDSYGYTF
TRBJ2-7	11	-	-	TRBV28	TGTGCCAGCACAGAGCGTGGCGAGCAGTACTTC	CASTERGEQYF
TRBJ1-5	15	-	TRBD1	TRBV27	TGTGCCAGCAGTTTAGGGACAGGGGCTAATCAGCCCCAGCATTTT	CASSLGTGANQPQHF
TRBJ1-5	15	-	-	TRBV7-6	TGTGCCAGCAGCTTAGTAGGGGGGGGTCGGCAGCCCCAGCATTTT	CASSLVGGGRQPQHF
TRBJ2-2	15	-	TRBD2	TRBV28	TGTGCCAGCAGTTCAGCTAGCGGAGCCCAGTTGGAGCTGTTTTTT	CASSSASGAQLELFF
TRBJ1-2	15	once	TRBD1	TRBV28	TGTGCCAGCAGGACTTTAAACAGGGGGGGGTATGGCTACACCTTC	CASRTLNRGGYGYTF
TRBJ2-7	12	-	-	TRBV29-1	TGCAGCGTTGGACAGTTTAACTACGAGCAGTACTTC	CSVGQFNYEQYF
TRBJ2-1	14	-	-	TRBV7-9	TGTGCCAGCACCGTAAAACAGGGATACAATGAGCAGTTCTTC	CASTVKQGYNEQFF
TRBJ2-1	15	-	-	TRBV11-2	TGTGCCAGCAGCTTAGATCTTTCGGGTTCCGCGGGGCAGTTCTTC	CASSLDLSGSAGQFF
TRBJ2-3	13	-	TRBD2	TRBV6-4	TGTGCCAGCAGGACTAGGGAGGGAGATACGCAGTATTTT	CASRTREGDTQYF
TRBJ1-1	15	-	TRBD1	TRBV28	TGTGCCAGCAGTCCACCAGGGGGCTTGAACACTGAAGCTTTCTTT	CASSPPGGLNTEAFF
TRBJ2-1	17	-	TRBD2	TRBV2	TGTGCCAGCAGGGAGTGGAGTAGCGGGGGATTGGGAAATGAGCAGTTCTTC	CASREWSSGGLGNEQFF
TRBJ2-5	15	once	-	TRBV21-1	TGTGCCAGCCTGATTTCCGACAGGGGGCTAGAGACCCAGTACTTC	CASLISDRGLETQYF
TRBJ2-7	15	once	TRBD2	TRBV28	TGTGCCAGCAGTTCGCAAGCGGGAGCGTCCTACGAGCAGTACTTC	CASSSQAGASYEQYF
TRBJ2-7	14	-	TRBD2	TRBV18	TGTGCCAGCTCACCGGATAGCGGGACCTACGAGCAGTACTTC	CASSPDSGTYEQYF
TRBJ2-1	16	-	TRBD2	TRBV19	TGTGCCAGTAGTAGGCTAGCGGGAGACCTCTACAATGAGCAGTTCTTC	CASSRLAGDLYNEQFF
TRBJ1-5	20	-	-	TRBV21-1	TGTGCCAGCAGCAAAGTGGCCGGCAGGGGGCCGATCGATAGCAATCAGCCCCAGCATTTT	CASSKVAGRGPIDSNQPQHF
TRBJ2-5	17	-	-	TRBV21-1	TGTGCCAGCAGCAGAGGACTAGCGGGAGTGAATGAAGAGACCCAGTACTTC	CASSRGLAGVNEETQYF
TRBJ1-1	13	few	TRBD1	TRBV29-1	TGCAGCGCCCAGGGACAGGGGGACACTGAAGCTTTCTTT	CSAQGQGDTEAFF
TRBJ2-7	15	-	TRBD2	TRBV27	TGTGCCAGCAGTTTATCGATAGCGGGAGGGGGCGAGCAGTACTTC	CASSLSIAGGGEQYF
TRBJ2-1	15	-	-	TRBV4-2	TGTGCCAGCAGCCCCTGGGGGACGGACTACAATGAGCAGTTCTTC	CASSPWGTDYNEQFF
TRBJ2-7	15	-	TRBD2	TRBV11-3	TGTGCCAGCAGCTTAGTTAGCGGGAGCCTTTACGAGCAGTACTTC	CASSLVSGSLYEQYF
TRBJ2-7	10	-	-	TRBV6-1	TGTGCCAGCAGGGCATACGAGCAGTACTTC	CASRAYEQYF